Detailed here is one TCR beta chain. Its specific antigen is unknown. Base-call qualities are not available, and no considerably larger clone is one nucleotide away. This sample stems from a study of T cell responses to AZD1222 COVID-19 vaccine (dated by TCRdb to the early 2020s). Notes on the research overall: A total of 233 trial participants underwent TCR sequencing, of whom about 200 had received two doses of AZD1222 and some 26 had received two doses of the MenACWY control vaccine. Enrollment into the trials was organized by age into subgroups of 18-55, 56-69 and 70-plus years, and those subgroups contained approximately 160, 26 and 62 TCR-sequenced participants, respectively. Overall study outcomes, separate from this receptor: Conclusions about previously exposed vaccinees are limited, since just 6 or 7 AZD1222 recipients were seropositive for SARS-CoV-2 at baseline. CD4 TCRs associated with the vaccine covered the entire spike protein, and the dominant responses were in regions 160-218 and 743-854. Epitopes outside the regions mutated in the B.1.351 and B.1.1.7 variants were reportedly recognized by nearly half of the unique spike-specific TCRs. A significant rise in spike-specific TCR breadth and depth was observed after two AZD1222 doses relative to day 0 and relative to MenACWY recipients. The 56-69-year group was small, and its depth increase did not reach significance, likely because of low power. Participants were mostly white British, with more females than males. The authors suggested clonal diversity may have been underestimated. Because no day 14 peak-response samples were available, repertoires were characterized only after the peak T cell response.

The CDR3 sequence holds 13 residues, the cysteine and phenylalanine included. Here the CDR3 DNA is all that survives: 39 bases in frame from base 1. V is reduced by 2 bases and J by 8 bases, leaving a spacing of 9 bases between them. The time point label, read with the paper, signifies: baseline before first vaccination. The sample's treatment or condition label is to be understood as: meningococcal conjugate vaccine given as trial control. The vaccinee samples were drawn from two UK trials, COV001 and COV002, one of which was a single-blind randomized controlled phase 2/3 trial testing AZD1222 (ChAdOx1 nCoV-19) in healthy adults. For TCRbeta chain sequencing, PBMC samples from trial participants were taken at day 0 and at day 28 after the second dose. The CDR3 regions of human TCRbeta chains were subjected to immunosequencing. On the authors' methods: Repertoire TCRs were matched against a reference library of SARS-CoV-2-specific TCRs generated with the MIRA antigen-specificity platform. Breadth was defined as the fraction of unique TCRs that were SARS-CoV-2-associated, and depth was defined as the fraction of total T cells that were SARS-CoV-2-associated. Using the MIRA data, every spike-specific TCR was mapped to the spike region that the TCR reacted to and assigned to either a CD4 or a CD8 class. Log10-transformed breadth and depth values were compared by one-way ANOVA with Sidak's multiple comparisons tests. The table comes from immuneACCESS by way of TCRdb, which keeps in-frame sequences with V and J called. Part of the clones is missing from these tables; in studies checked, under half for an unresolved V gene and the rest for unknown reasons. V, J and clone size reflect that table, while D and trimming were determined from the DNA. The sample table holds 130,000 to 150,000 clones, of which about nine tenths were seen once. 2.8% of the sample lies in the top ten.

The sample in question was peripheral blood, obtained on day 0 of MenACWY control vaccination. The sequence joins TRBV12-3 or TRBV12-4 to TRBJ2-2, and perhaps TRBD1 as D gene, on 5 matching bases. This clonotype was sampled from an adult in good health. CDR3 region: CASSLPRVGELFF. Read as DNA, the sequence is TGTGCCAGCAGTTTACCCAGGGTGGGGGAGCTGTTTTTT.